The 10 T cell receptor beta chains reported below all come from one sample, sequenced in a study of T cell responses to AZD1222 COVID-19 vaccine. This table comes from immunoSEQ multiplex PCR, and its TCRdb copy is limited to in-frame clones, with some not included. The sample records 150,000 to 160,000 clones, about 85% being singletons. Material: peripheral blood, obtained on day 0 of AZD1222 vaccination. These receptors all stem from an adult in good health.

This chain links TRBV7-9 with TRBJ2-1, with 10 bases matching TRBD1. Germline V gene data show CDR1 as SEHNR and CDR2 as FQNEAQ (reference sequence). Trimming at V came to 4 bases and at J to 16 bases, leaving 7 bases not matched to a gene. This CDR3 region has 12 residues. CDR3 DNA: TGTGCCAGCAGCTCAACCGGGACAGGGGAATTCTTC. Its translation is CASSSTGTGEFF.

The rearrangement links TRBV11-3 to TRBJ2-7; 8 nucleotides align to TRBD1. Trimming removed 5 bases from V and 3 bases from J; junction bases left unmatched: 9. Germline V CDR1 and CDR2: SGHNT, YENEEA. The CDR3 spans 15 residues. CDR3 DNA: TGTGCCAGCAGCCCCAGGCCGGACAGGGACTACGAGCAGTACTTC. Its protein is CASSPRPDRDYEQYF.

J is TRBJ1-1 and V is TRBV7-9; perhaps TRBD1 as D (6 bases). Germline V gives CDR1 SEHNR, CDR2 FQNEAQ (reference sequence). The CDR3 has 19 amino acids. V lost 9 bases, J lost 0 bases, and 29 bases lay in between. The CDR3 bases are TGTGCCAGTATAGGGGGGGCCCCACCCAATTCCCCTTTGAACACTGAAGCTTTCTTT. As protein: CASIGGAPPNSPLNTEAFF. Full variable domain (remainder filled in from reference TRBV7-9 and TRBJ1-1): DTGVSQNPRHKITKRGQNVTFRCDPISEHNRLYWYRQTLGQGPEFLTYFQNEAQLEKSRLLSDRFSAERPKGSFSTLEIQRTEQGDSAMYLCASIGGAPPNSPLNTEAFFGQGTRLTVV.

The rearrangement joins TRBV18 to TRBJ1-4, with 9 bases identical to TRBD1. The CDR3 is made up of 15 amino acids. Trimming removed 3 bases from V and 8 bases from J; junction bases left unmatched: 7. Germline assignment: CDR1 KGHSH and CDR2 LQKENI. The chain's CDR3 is CASSPGTGTREKLFF. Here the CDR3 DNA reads TGTGCCAGCTCACCCGGGACAGGGACTCGCGAAAAACTGTTTTTT.

CDR3 sequence: CASSLEGSGEQYF. In DNA form, the CDR3 reads TGTGCCAGCAGCTTAGAGGGGTCGGGCGAGCAGTACTTC. The rearrangement joins TRBV11-3 to TRBJ2-7; D unresolved. Germline CDR1 reads SGHNT; CDR2 reads YENEEA. The CDR3 loop spans 13 amino acids. Trimming cost V 0 bases and J 6 bases, with 9 bases left between them.

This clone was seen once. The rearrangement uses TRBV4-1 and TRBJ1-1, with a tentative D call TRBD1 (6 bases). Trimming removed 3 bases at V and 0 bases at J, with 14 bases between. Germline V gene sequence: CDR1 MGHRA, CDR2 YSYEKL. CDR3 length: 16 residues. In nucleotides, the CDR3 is TGCGCCAGCAGCCACCCCAGGACAGAGCTGAACACTGAAGCTTTCTTT. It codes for CASSHPRTELNTEAFF.

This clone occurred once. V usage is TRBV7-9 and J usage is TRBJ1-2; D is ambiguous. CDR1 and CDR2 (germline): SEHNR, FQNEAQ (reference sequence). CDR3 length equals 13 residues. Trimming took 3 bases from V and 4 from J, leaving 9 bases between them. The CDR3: CASSFSVRYGYTF. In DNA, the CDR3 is TGTGCCAGCAGCTTCTCCGTACGCTATGGCTACACCTTC.

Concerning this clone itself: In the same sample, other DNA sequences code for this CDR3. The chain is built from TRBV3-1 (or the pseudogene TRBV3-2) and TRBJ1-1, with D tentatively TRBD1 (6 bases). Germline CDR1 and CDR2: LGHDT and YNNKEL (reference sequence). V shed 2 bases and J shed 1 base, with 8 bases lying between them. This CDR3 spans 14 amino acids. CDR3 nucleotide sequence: TGTGCCAGCAGCCAATTACAGGGGAACACTGAAGCTTTCTTT. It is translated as CASSQLQGNTEAFF.

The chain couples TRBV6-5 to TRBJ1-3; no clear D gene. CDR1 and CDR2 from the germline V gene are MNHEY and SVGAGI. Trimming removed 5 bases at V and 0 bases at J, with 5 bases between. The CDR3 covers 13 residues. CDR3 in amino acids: CASSINSGNTIYF. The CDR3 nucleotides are TGTGCCAGCAGTATTAACTCTGGAAACACCATATATTTT.

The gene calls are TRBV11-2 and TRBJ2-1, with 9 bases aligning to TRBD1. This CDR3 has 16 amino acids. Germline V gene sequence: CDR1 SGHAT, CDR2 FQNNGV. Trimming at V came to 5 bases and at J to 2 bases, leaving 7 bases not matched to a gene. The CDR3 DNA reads TGTGCCAGCAGCCAACGCGGACAGGGGACCTACAATGAGCAGTTCTTC. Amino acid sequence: CASSQRGQGTYNEQFF.